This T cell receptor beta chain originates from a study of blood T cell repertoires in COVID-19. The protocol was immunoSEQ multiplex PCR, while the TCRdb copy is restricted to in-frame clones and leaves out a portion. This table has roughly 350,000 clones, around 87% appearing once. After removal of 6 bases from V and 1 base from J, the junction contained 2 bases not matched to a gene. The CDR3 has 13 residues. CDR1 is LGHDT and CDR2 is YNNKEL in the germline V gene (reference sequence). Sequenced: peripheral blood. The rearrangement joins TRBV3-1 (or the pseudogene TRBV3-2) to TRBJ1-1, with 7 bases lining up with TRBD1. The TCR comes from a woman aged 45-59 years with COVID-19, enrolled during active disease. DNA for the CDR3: TGTGCCAGCAGGAGGACAGGGAACACTGAAGCTTTCTTT. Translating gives CASRRTGNTEAFF.